This T cell receptor beta chain derives from a study of CD8+CD57+ T cells in acquired aplastic anemia. Regarding this clonotype: Antigen: not known.

Study outcomes and limitations: Overlapping CD8+ CDR3 repertoires of patients and controls contained around 31 shared sequences. Patients showed no significant difference from controls in CD8+ Simpson's diversity.

CD8+CD57+ cell expansion had been shown by flow cytometry in patients chosen for sequencing. A severe acquired aplastic anemia diagnosis applied to all patients. Genomic DNA, serving as template, underwent TCR beta VDJ and CDR3 profiling. Using its own MiXCR run on the reads, TCRdb lists one record per CDR3 protein. The table shows roughly 160,000 distinct CDR3 sequences, with 70% to 80% occurring only once. V was trimmed by 4 bases and J by 1 base, leaving 9 bases between them. Germline CDR1 SGHKS, CDR2 YYEKEE (reference sequence). The CDR3 has 14 residues. The chain couples TRBV5-5 to TRBJ2-1, with D tentatively TRBD2 (6 bases). This TCR was recovered from a human donor with aplastic anemia. Sequenced material: sorted CD4+, CD8+, or CD8+CD57+ T cells (not recorded which) from PBMCs. CDR3: CASSRDLSYNEQFF. Here the CDR3 DNA reads TGTGCCAGCAGCCGGGACTTGTCCTACAATGAGCAGTTCTTC.